The present T cell receptor beta chain was sequenced within a study of cytomegalovirus exposure and HLA in healthy donors. CDR3 size: 11 residues. V lost 5 bases and J 4 bases, leaving 6 bases between the germline ends. From germline, CDR1 is SNHLY and CDR2 FYNNEI. It was with 60 Vbeta and 13 Jbeta primers that the PCR ran. Some clones are missing from TCRdb's copy, which holds only in-frame ones; the method was immunoSEQ multiplex PCR. This sample's clone table lists approximately 93,000 clones. This receptor was identified in a woman in her 30s in good health and CMV-seronegative. The chain uses TRBV2 and TRBJ2-7, with TRBD2 as a possible D gene (5 bases). Sequences were obtained from PBMCs. The CDR3 loop is CASSPGYEQYF. For the CDR3, the DNA is TGTGCCAGCAGTCCGGGGTACGAGCAGTACTTC.